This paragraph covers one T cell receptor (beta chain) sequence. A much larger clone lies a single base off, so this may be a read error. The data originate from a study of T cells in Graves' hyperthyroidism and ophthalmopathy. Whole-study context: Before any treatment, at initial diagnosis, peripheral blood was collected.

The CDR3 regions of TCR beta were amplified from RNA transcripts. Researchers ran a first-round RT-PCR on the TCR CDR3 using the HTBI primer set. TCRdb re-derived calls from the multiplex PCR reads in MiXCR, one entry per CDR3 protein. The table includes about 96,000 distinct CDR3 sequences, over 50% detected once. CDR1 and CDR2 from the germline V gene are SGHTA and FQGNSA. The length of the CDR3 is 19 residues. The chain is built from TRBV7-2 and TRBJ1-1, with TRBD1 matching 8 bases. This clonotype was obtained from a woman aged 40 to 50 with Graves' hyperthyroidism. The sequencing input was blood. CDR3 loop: CASSHLSGTGRFMDIEAFF. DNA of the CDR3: TGCGCCAGCAGCCATTTATCCGGGACAGGACGATTCATGGACATTGAAGCTTTCTTT.